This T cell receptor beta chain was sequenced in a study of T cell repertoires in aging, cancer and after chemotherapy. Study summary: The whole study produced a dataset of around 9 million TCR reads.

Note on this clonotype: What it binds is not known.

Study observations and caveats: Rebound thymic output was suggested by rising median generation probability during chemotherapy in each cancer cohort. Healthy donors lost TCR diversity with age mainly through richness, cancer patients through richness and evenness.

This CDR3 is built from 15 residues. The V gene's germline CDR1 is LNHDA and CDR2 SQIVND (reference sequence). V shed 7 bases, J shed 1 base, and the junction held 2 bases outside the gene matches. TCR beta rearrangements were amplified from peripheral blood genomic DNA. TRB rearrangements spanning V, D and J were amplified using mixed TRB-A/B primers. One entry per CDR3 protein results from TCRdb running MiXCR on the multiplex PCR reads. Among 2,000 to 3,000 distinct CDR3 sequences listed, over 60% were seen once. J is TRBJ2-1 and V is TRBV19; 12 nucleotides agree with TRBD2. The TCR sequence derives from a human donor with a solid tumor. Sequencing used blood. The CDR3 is CASNGLAGSYNEQFF. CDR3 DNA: TGTGCCAGTAACGGACTAGCGGGATCCTACAATGAGCAGTTCTTC.